This is a list of T cell receptor beta chains from one sample in a study of T-cell reconstitution after alpha-beta-depleted transplantation in children. TCRdb ran MiXCR on the PCR reads and lists one entry per CDR3 protein. The sample carries about 610,000 distinct CDR3 sequences, about 11% recorded once. The material was PBMCs from the stem cell graft donor, obtained from the stem cell graft. Receptors were obtained from a human donor who donated a stem cell graft to a child with acute myeloid leukemia. CDR3s leave out the opening cysteine and the closing phenylalanine or tryptophan.

v_gene: TRBV6-5; j_gene: TRBJ2-7; CDR3aa: ASSYSPSGIVGYEQY
v_gene: TRBV29-1; j_gene: TRBJ2-1; CDR3aa: SVPRTLNEQF
v_gene: TRBV28; j_gene: TRBJ2-7; CDR3aa: ASRQGTGRVEGQY
v_gene: TRBV5-1; j_gene: TRBJ2-1; CDR3aa: ASSYGGSTYNEQF
v_gene: TRBV20-1; j_gene: TRBJ2-2; CDR3aa: SAYLAGRDTGELF
v_gene: TRBV5-4; j_gene: TRBJ2-7; CDR3aa: ASSPGTQKAYEQY
v_gene: TRBV20-1; j_gene: TRBJ2-3; CDR3aa: SAGIVTDTQY
v_gene: TRBV10-3; j_gene: TRBJ2-7; CDR3aa: AISISGSDEQY
v_gene: TRBV7-2; j_gene: TRBJ1-3; CDR3aa: ASGLGVNSGNTIY
v_gene: TRBV5-1; j_gene: TRBJ2-2; CDR3aa: ASSHQGVGELF
v_gene: TRBV20-1; j_gene: TRBJ2-1; CDR3aa: CARQLAGGYNEQF
v_gene: TRBV14; j_gene: TRBJ2-7; CDR3aa: ASSQDWPAGRRYEQY
v_gene: TRBV29-1; j_gene: TRBJ1-2; CDR3aa: SVGQGAEGGYT
v_gene: TRBV18; j_gene: TRBJ1-1; CDR3aa: ASSPQKSSEAF
v_gene: TRBV20-1; j_gene: TRBJ1-2; CDR3aa: SARPPRDSYGYT
v_gene: TRBV21-1; j_gene: TRBJ1-2; CDR3aa: ATQKGYT
v_gene: TRBV7-8; j_gene: TRBJ2-7; CDR3aa: ASSRTDSYEQY
v_gene: TRBV30; j_gene: TRBJ2-3; CDR3aa: AWSKSGRDSDTQY
v_gene: TRBV10-3; j_gene: TRBJ2-3; CDR3aa: AISDQKSGTDTQY
v_gene: TRBV28; j_gene: TRBJ2-3; CDR3aa: ASSLYRGLVDTQY
v_gene: TRBV2; j_gene: TRBJ2-5; CDR3aa: ASNGLGGRTQY
v_gene: TRBV5-1; j_gene: TRBJ2-4; CDR3aa: ASSPTIAKNIQY
v_gene: TRBV9; j_gene: TRBJ2-5; CDR3aa: ASSSFPGQGQETQY
v_gene: TRBV7-3; j_gene: TRBJ2-2; CDR3aa: ASSFGLAGGTGELF
v_gene: TRBV15; j_gene: TRBJ2-1; CDR3aa: ATSTRGRLGYNEQF
v_gene: TRBV5-1; j_gene: TRBJ2-2; CDR3aa: ASSFGDRSTGELF
v_gene: TRBV12-3/TRBV12-4; j_gene: TRBJ1-2; CDR3aa: ASSLMGYGYT
v_gene: TRBV20-1; j_gene: TRBJ2-1; CDR3aa: SAREAGGPGSEQF
v_gene: TRBV20-1; j_gene: TRBJ2-3; CDR3aa: SARASGKSDTQY
v_gene: TRBV6-6; j_gene: TRBJ2-7; CDR3aa: ASSPQVGDEQY
v_gene: TRBV14; j_gene: TRBJ2-5; CDR3aa: ASSHAGLIKETQY
v_gene: TRBV12-3/TRBV12-4; j_gene: TRBJ2-1; CDR3aa: ASSPVNTNEQF
v_gene: TRBV10-3; j_gene: TRBJ2-7; CDR3aa: AISPLNVETGQY
v_gene: TRBV29-1; j_gene: TRBJ2-1; CDR3aa: SVETPERYNEQF
v_gene: TRBV3-1; j_gene: TRBJ2-7; CDR3aa: ASSQAPDSAYEQY
v_gene: TRBV20-1; j_gene: TRBJ1-2; CDR3aa: SARIRGRDYGYT
v_gene: TRBV6-2/TRBV6-3; j_gene: TRBJ1-2; CDR3aa: ASIDQGARYGYT
v_gene: TRBV29-1; j_gene: TRBJ2-2; CDR3aa: SVEETGGDSTGELF
v_gene: TRBV29-1; j_gene: TRBJ2-1; CDR3aa: IGQRDYNEQF
v_gene: TRBV12-3/TRBV12-4; j_gene: TRBJ1-3; CDR3aa: ASSSTGGFGNTIY
v_gene: TRBV29-1; j_gene: TRBJ1-3; CDR3aa: SVEGVYGNTIY
v_gene: TRBV20-1; j_gene: TRBJ1-5; CDR3aa: SARGGGVGNQPQH
v_gene: TRBV9; j_gene: TRBJ1-1; CDR3aa: ASSNHRDRGRLDTEAF
v_gene: TRBV7-2; j_gene: TRBJ2-1; CDR3aa: ASSLTGYEQF
v_gene: TRBV10-3; j_gene: TRBJ2-5; CDR3aa: AISESRAGQETQY
v_gene: TRBV7-2; j_gene: TRBJ1-2; CDR3aa: ASSRGAESNYGYT
v_gene: TRBV11-2; j_gene: TRBJ2-1; CDR3aa: ASSLEGTPGRGNEQF
v_gene: TRBV5-1; j_gene: TRBJ2-5; CDR3aa: ASSNDREETQY
v_gene: TRBV20-1; j_gene: TRBJ2-7; CDR3aa: SAFSGLAELYEQY
v_gene: TRBV24-1; j_gene: TRBJ1-1; CDR3aa: ATSREGNTEAF
v_gene: TRBV10-3; j_gene: TRBJ2-7; CDR3aa: AITDRARGSGIGEQY
v_gene: TRBV15; j_gene: TRBJ1-2; CDR3aa: ATSRVNYGYT
v_gene: TRBV7-2; j_gene: TRBJ2-7; CDR3aa: ASSSAQGSLEY
v_gene: TRBV29-1; j_gene: TRBJ2-7; CDR3aa: SVEGLDYEQY
v_gene: TRBV7-2; j_gene: TRBJ2-7; CDR3aa: ASSLSSSSYEQY
v_gene: TRBV20-1; j_gene: TRBJ2-3; CDR3aa: SGGSGSKVDTQY
v_gene: TRBV12-3/TRBV12-4; j_gene: TRBJ2-1; CDR3aa: ASSLLPRKGNEQF
v_gene: TRBV4-2; j_gene: TRBJ2-3; CDR3aa: ASSQARGGTSVGGRTDTQY
v_gene: TRBV20-1; j_gene: TRBJ1-5; CDR3aa: SAGDRGLGQPQH